This entry concerns a single TCR beta chain. A much larger clone is a single base away; this may be a read error. The sample is drawn from a study of blood T cells in healthy people across ages. Germline V lookup: CDR1 SGHRS, CDR2 YFSETQ. The CDR3 totals 14 residues. V was clipped by 4 bases and J by 11 bases; unmatched bases: 12. It was with a sample-barcoded 5' primer and a J-beta primer mix that a second PCR of roughly 7 to 12 cycles was run. TCRdb analysed the 5' RACE reads with MiXCR anew, one entry per CDR3 protein. This sample has approximately 810,000 distinct CDR3 sequences, with around 36% found just once.

Sequenced: blood. This sequence originates from a man aged 18 to 35 in good health. The genes are TRBV5-1 and TRBJ2-5; 9 bases line up with TRBD2. The CDR3 DNA sequence: TGCGCCAGCAGCCGGGGACTAGCTATCAATGAGCAGTACTTC. It is translated as CASSRGLAINEQYF.